A single T cell receptor (beta chain) is shown here with its context. Per the germline V gene, CDR1 is MNHEY and CDR2 is SVGAGI. This CDR3 region has 15 residues. V lost 0 bases, J lost 9 bases, and 12 bases lay in between. The data were obtained in a study of blood T cell repertoires in COVID-19. Whole-study context: In each case, the material was cDNA or gDNA derived from T cells, B-cell-depleted T cells, or PBMCs.

In the source study's methods: For nucleated cells, counts were estimated from reference gene primer amplification. Profiled with immunoSEQ multiplex PCR; TCRdb holds only in-frame clones, not every one. The V and J calls and the clone size are those of that table, but D and trimming were determined from the DNA. Among 55,000 to 75,000 clones listed, approximately 88% were seen once. Sequencing used peripheral blood. This TCR came from a human donor in a cohort sampled during active COVID-19. The chain uses TRBV6-5 and TRBJ1-6; no firm D call. The CDR3 spells CASSYSGGFVSPLHF. In DNA form, the CDR3 reads TGTGCCAGCAGTTACTCGGGCGGGTTTGTTTCACCCCTCCACTTT.